The 21 T cell receptor beta chains listed next were all sequenced from one sample in a study of T cell responses to AZD1222 COVID-19 vaccine. Assay: immunoSEQ multiplex PCR; the TCRdb copy retains only in-frame clones and omits some. The sample carries around 80,000 clones, approximately 91% recorded once. The sequencing here drew on peripheral blood, taken on day 0 of AZD1222 vaccination. These receptors all come from an adult in good health.

CDR3 protein: CAWDRGETYEQYF. DNA for the CDR3: TGTGCCTGGGATCGGGGGGAAACCTACGAGCAGTACTTC. The chain is built from TRBV30 and TRBJ2-7; TRBD2 agrees at 7 bases. V was clipped by 5 bases and J by 2 bases; unmatched bases: 6. The CDR3 spans 13 residues. Germline V gives CDR1 GTSNPN, CDR2 SVGIG (reference sequence).

The chain carries TRBV11-3 and TRBJ2-7; 10 nucleotides line up with TRBD1. The CDR3 is 14 residues long. Germline CDR1 is SGHNT and CDR2 is YENEEA. Trimming took 1 base from V and 4 from J; bases not matched to a gene: 1. The CDR3 protein is CASSLGDRGYEQYF. The CDR3 DNA reads as TGTGCCAGCAGCTTAGGGGACAGGGGTTACGAGCAGTACTTC.

J is TRBJ1-1 and V is TRBV6-6; a weak D match, TRBD1 (5 bases). This CDR3 comprises 12 residues. Germline V gene lookup returns CDR1 MNHNY and CDR2 SVGAGI (reference sequence). V was trimmed by 8 bases and J by 4 bases, leaving 11 bases between them. The CDR3 nucleotides read TGTGCCAGCTATCAGGGATTCACTGAAGCTTTCTTT. Its translation is CASYQGFTEAFF.

The chain recombines TRBV25-1 with TRBJ1-6; no definite D call. V lost 10 bases to trimming and J lost 1 base, with 11 bases between them. Germline V gene lookup returns CDR1 MGHDK and CDR2 SYGVNS. The length of the CDR3 is 14 residues. The CDR3 region has the DNA TGTGCCACCAGAGTCGGGTCCTATAATTCACCCCTCCACTTT. Protein sequence: CATRVGSYNSPLHF.

This clone was recorded only once. The genes are TRBV10-3 and TRBJ2-6; D gene ambiguous. CDR3 size: 16 residues. CDR1 and CDR2 from the germline V gene are ENHRY and SYGVKD. V shed 3 bases and J shed 2 bases, with 11 bases lying between them. The CDR3 sequence: CAISDGERTGANVLTF. As DNA, the CDR3 is TGTGCCATCAGTGACGGTGAGCGTACTGGGGCCAACGTCCTGACTTTC.

This clone was counted between two and nine times. The rearrangement joins TRBV29-1 to TRBJ1-2, with 9 bases lining up with TRBD1. Germline CDR1 is SQVTM and CDR2 is ANQGSEA. CDR3 length: 12 amino acids. Trimming cost V 7 bases and J 8 bases; bases outside gene matches: 8. DNA for the CDR3: TGCAGCGGCGGAGACAGGGGGGACGGCTACACCTTC. It is translated as CSGGDRGDGYTF.

The chain joins TRBV6-2 or TRBV6-3 to TRBJ2-5, with a weak D call TRBD2 (5 bases). The V gene lost 5 bases and the J gene lost 1 base, with 20 bases spanning the gap. CDR1 MNHEY and CDR2 SVGEGT come from the germline V gene. This CDR3 comprises 17 residues. CDR3 sequence (DNA): TGTGCCAGCAGTCCCGCCCCAGCGGCAGGTACCCAAGAGACCCAGTACTTC. Protein sequence: CASSPAPAAGTQETQYF.

The genes are TRBV30 and TRBJ1-1, with 8 bases identical to TRBD1. This CDR3 comprises 14 residues. From germline, CDR1 is GTSNPN and CDR2 SVGIG (reference sequence). V was clipped by 3 bases and J by 3 bases; unmatched bases: 6. CDR3 amino acids: CAWSQDRDYTEAFF. The CDR3 DNA is TGTGCCTGGAGCCAGGACAGGGATTACACTGAAGCTTTCTTT.

The sample holds one count of this clone. The rearrangement links TRBV6-5 to TRBJ1-2, with a tentative D call TRBD1 (6 bases). This CDR3 is built from 15 residues. The V gene lost 5 bases and the J gene lost 4 bases, with 17 bases spanning the gap. Germline CDR1 MNHEY, CDR2 SVGAGI. The CDR3 DNA reads as TGTGCCAGCAGTCCCGGGACATCCCTCCTCTATGGCTACACCTTC. Translating it yields CASSPGTSLLYGYTF.

A word on this clone: Sequence at one end of the junction differs from germline and may be a read error. The chain uses TRBV6-1 and TRBJ2-4; D gene ambiguous. This CDR3 comprises 13 residues. Germline-derived CDR1 and CDR2 are MNHNS and SASEGT. DNA for the CDR3: TGTGCCAGCAGTGAAGGGGAAAGGGATCAAGACCACTTC. Amino acid sequence: CASSEGERDQDHF.

This chain connects TRBV5-5 to TRBJ2-1, with 8 bases identical to TRBD2. J lost 3 bases, V lost 0 bases, and 2 bases had no gene match. Germline V CDR1 and CDR2: SGHKS, YYEKEE (reference sequence). The CDR3 extends over 15 amino acids. The CDR3 reads CASSLGGGLYNEQFF. The CDR3 coding sequence is TGTGCCAGCAGCTTGGGCGGGGGGCTCTACAATGAGCAGTTCTTC.

V and J are TRBV6-5 and TRBJ2-2; 9 positions match TRBD1. Germline assignment: CDR1 MNHEY and CDR2 SVGAGI. V gave up 6 bases and J gave up 0 bases; unmatched junction bases: 2. The CDR3 has 15 amino acids. This chain's CDR3 is CASRRDRANTGELFF. CDR3 sequence (DNA): TGTGCCAGCAGACGGGACAGGGCGAACACCGGGGAGCTGTTTTTT.

This chain uses TRBV7-9 with TRBJ2-5; the D gene is possibly TRBD1 (5 bases). Germline values: CDR1 SEHNR, CDR2 FQNEAQ (reference sequence). Trimming pared 5 bases from V and 5 bases from J, leaving 15 bases between. This CDR3 region has 14 residues. The DNA for the CDR3 is TGTGCCAGCAGCCAAGGGCAGGGCCATGAGACCCAGTACTTC. Residues: CASSQGQGHETQYF.

V is TRBV27 and J is TRBJ2-3; TRBD2 matches at 7 bases. The V gene end was trimmed by 8 bases and the J gene end by 5 bases; junction bases not matched to a gene: 7. Germline values: CDR1 MNHEY, CDR2 SMNVEV (reference sequence). CDR3 length: 13 residues. The CDR3, as DNA: TGTGCCAGCGGGAGGGGCGCAGGAGATACGCAGTATTTT. It codes for CASGRGAGDTQYF.

This chain connects TRBV29-1 to TRBJ2-1; 9 nucleotides agree with TRBD2. The CDR3 totals 13 residues. Germline V lookup: CDR1 SQVTM, CDR2 ANQGSEA. In DNA, the CDR3 is TGCGGGTGCGGGGGGGACCCGTCATGGGAGCAGTTCTTC. It yields the protein CGCGGDPSWEQFF.

Written as DNA, the CDR3 is TGTGCCAGCAGCTTGGGCATCAACACCGGGGAGCTGTTTTTT. Encoded protein: CASSLGINTGELFF. The V call is TRBV5-4, the J call TRBJ2-2; no firm D call. CDR3 size: 14 residues. The V gene's germline CDR1 is SGHNT and CDR2 YYREEE (reference sequence). V lost 0 bases and J 2 bases, leaving 5 bases between the germline ends.

The CDR3: CASSPPGVAKTGTGELFF. CDR3 nucleotides: TGTGCCAGCAGCCCCCCGGGGGTAGCAAAGACAGGCACCGGGGAGCTGTTTTTT. This chain connects TRBV7-2 to TRBJ2-2; D is possibly TRBD1 or TRBD2 (6 bases each). This CDR3 region has 18 residues. Germline loops: CDR1 SGHTA, CDR2 FQGNSA. The V end was cut by 5 bases, the J end by 4 bases, with 23 bases between.

The gene calls are TRBV6-1 and TRBJ1-2; possibly TRBD1 for D (6 bases). Trimming removed 5 bases from V and 2 bases from J, with 12 bases in between. The CDR3 extends over 14 amino acids. Germline V gene data show CDR1 as MNHNS and CDR2 as SASEGT. CDR3 sequence reads: CASSFRGDNYGYTF. CDR3 nucleotides: TGTGCCAGCAGTTTTAGGGGGGACAACTATGGCTACACCTTC.

The V call is TRBV23-1, the J call TRBJ1-1, with D unclear. TRBV23-1 falls under the ORF class, with uncertain function. The CDR3 consists of 11 residues. With 8 bases removed from V and 4 bases from J, the gap between germline ends came to 8 bases. Here the CDR3 DNA reads TGCGCCAGCCCAGATGGCACTGAAGCTTTCTTT. It specifies CASPDGTEAFF.

The chain combines TRBV11-2 with TRBJ2-2; D possibly matches TRBD1 or TRBD2 (5 bases each). The CDR3 contains 14 residues. Between the trimmed V and J ends, which lost 5 bases and 8 bases, there was a span of 15 bases. Germline V gene lookup returns CDR1 SGHAT and CDR2 FQNNGV. CDR3 loop: CASSRNRDGGELFF. CDR3 coding DNA: TGTGCCAGCAGCCGAAACCGGGACGGGGGGGAGCTGTTTTTT.

The rearrangement joins TRBV30 to TRBJ2-3, with TRBD2 identical over 9 bases. This CDR3 is built from 14 residues. J lost 8 bases, V lost 5 bases, and 11 bases had no gene match. Germline CDR1 reads GTSNPN; CDR2 reads SVGIG (reference sequence). CDR3 residues: CAWGRGTSSGTQYF. The DNA for the CDR3 is TGTGCCTGGGGAAGAGGGACTAGCTCAGGTACGCAGTATTTT.